The entry below gives a single T cell receptor beta chain sequence along with its context. With the 5' RACE reads reprocessed, TCRdb shows one record per CDR3 protein and no DNA. The table for this sample gives about 300,000 distinct CDR3 sequences. This sample was included in a study of T cells expressing NK-cell markers. The wider study: The study drew TCR beta repertoires from sorted CD3+CD56+NKG2C+, CD3+CD56+NKG2C- and CD3+CD56-NKG2C+ T cells.

The CDR3 loop spans 13 amino acids. Germline V gene data show CDR1 as KGHSH and CDR2 as LQKENI. This receptor was taken from a woman aged 18 to 75 in good health. Material: blood T cells: a sorted CD56 or NKG2C T cell subset, CD4+ or CD8+ T cells, or bulk PBMC T cells (not recorded which). The rearrangement links TRBV18 to TRBJ2-1; absent DNA, TCRdb's TRBD2 call cannot be checked. The CDR3 sequence: CASSPTMGGEQFF.